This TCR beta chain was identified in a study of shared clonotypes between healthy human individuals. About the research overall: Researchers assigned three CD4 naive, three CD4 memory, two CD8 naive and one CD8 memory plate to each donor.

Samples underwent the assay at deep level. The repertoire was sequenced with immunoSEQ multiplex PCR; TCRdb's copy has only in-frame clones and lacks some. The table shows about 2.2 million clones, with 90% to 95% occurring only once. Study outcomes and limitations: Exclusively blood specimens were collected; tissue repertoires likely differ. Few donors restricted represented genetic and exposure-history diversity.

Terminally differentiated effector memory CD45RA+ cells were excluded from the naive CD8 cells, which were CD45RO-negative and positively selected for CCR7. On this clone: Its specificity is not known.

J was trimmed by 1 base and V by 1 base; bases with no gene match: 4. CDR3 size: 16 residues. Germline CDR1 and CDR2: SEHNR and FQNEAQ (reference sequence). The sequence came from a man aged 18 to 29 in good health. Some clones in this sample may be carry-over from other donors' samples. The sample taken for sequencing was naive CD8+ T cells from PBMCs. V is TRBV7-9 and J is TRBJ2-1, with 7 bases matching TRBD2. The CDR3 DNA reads TGTGCCAGCAGCTTAGGACTAGCCAATTCCTACAATGAGCAGTTCTTC. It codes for CASSLGLANSYNEQFF.